The 2 T cell receptor beta chains below were found in one sample sequenced in a study of blood T cell repertoires in COVID-19. Some clones are missing from TCRdb's copy, which holds only in-frame ones; the method was immunoSEQ multiplex PCR. The repertoire includes 200,000 to 250,000 clones, approximately 88% of them detected once, and 10% sits in the top ten. The sample consisted of PBMCs or T cells enriched from blood (not recorded which). These receptor sequences come from a man between 18 and 35 years old with acute COVID-19.

The chain couples TRBV27 to TRBJ2-1; TRBD1 aligns across 7 bases. Per germline, CDR1 MNHEY and CDR2 SMNVEV (reference sequence). Germline trimming cut 3 bases from V and 7 bases from J; bases unmatched to any gene: 6. CDR3 length equals 14 residues. The DNA for the CDR3 is TGTGCCAGCAGTTTTAGAGGGGGCGGAAATGAGCAGTTCTTC. Protein sequence: CASSFRGGGNEQFF.

This chain connects TRBV23-1 to TRBJ1-6; D is unclear. TRBV23-1 is designated an ORF whose function remains uncertain. CDR3 length equals 16 residues. Trimming removed 0 bases at V and 8 bases at J, with 14 bases between. In DNA, the CDR3 is TGCGCCAGCAGTCAATCGGGCCTTTGGATGGATTCACCCCTCCACTTT. Translating gives CASSQSGLWMDSPLHF.